This T cell receptor (beta chain) was captured by sequencing in a study of T cell changes during pregnancy in multiple sclerosis. Trimming took off 2 bases at V and 4 bases at J, with 8 bases between the two ends. CDR3 length: 13 residues. CDR1 is WNHNN, CDR2 SYGVQD, per germline (reference sequence). Libraries were prepared by immunoSEQ multiplex PCR; TCRdb keeps only in-frame clonotypes and omits some of them. Of 65,000 to 85,000 clones in the sample, approximately 91% were seen once. This sample comprised CD4+ T cells from peripheral blood mononuclear cells, obtained after pregnancy. The receptor was isolated from a female donor with multiple sclerosis, enrolled in a pregnancy study. The rearrangement links TRBV10-1 to TRBJ1-1; D perhaps matches TRBD1 (6 bases). This chain's CDR3 is CASSEDRSTEAFF. Here the CDR3 DNA reads TGCGCCAGCAGTGAGGACAGGAGCACTGAAGCTTTCTTT.